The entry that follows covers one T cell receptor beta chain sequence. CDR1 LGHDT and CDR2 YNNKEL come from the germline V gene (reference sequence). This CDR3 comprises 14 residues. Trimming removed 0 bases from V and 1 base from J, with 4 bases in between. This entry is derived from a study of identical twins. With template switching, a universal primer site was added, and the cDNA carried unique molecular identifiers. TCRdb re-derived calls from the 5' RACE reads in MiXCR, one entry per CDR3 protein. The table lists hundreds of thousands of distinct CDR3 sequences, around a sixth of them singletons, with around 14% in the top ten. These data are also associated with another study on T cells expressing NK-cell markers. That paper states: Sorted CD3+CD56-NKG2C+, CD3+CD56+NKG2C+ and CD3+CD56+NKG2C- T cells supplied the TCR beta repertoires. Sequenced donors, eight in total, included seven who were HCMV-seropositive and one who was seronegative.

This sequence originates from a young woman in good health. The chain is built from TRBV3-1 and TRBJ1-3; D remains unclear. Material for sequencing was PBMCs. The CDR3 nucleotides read TGTGCCAGCAGCCAAGAGTCTTCTGGAAACACCATATATTTT. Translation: CASSQESSGNTIYF.